The 19 T cell receptor beta chains presented below share a single source sample, sequenced in a study of blood T cell repertoires in COVID-19. Assay: immunoSEQ multiplex PCR; the TCRdb copy retains only in-frame clones and omits some. In the table there are 90,000 to 110,000 clones, roughly 80% of which are singletons. Sequenced input: peripheral blood. The source of these receptors is a woman between 70 and 85 years old with acute or convalescent COVID-19.

This rearrangement joins TRBV19 to TRBJ1-2; D not certain. The V and J ends lost 5 bases and 0 bases respectively, with 10 bases between them. The CDR3 is made up of 14 amino acids. The V gene's germline CDR1 is LNHDA and CDR2 SQIVND (reference sequence). CDR3 region: CASSQPGANYGYTF. CDR3 coding DNA: TGTGCCAGTAGTCAACCGGGAGCTAACTATGGCTACACCTTC.

This chain uses TRBV4-1 with TRBJ1-3; TRBD1 matches 7 bases. Germline V lookup: CDR1 MGHRA, CDR2 YSYEKL. The CDR3 is made up of 13 amino acids. Trimming at V came to 2 bases and at J to 13 bases, leaving 8 bases not matched to a gene. DNA for the CDR3: TGCGCCAGCAGCCAACCTGACAGGGCGGGGATATATTTT. Its translation: CASSQPDRAGIYF.

The chain has TRBV6-5 and TRBJ1-2, with TRBD1 matching over 9 bases. Germline-derived CDR1 and CDR2 are MNHEY and SVGAGI. CDR3 length: 15 amino acids. V was pared by 5 bases and J by 8 bases, with 12 bases of the junction left unmatched. The CDR3 DNA follows: TGTGCCAGCAGTCCATCACGCACAGGGGGCGAAGGCTACACCTTC. Translated: CASSPSRTGGEGYTF.

This chain uses TRBV28 with TRBJ1-6; D possibly corresponds to TRBD1 (6 bases). CDR1 MDHEN and CDR2 SYDVKM come from the germline V gene. V was pared by 3 bases and J by 7 bases, with 13 bases between. This CDR3 spans 15 amino acids. The CDR3 reads CASSLDSTANSPLHF. For the CDR3, the DNA is TGTGCCAGCAGTTTGGACAGCACAGCGAATTCACCCCTCCACTTT.

The gene calls are TRBV18 and TRBJ2-1; no reliable D call. This CDR3 comprises 15 residues. The V end was cut by 4 bases, the J end by 1 base, with 11 bases between. Germline V lookup: CDR1 KGHSH, CDR2 LQKENI. The CDR3 is CASSQSQSSYNEQFF. The DNA of the CDR3 is TGTGCCAGCTCACAATCTCAGTCATCCTACAATGAGCAGTTCTTC.

The rearrangement links TRBV7-8 to TRBJ2-1; D might be TRBD2 (6 bases). This CDR3 region has 16 residues. Germline CDR1 reads SGHVS; CDR2 reads FQNEAQ. V lost 0 bases and J lost 2, with 11 bases in between. CDR3 bases: TGTGCCAGCAGCTTAGCGATGGACTACACCTACAATGAGCAGTTCTTC. As protein: CASSLAMDYTYNEQFF.

The chain employs TRBV7-2 and TRBJ1-2, with TRBD1 identical over 10 bases. After removal of 5 bases from V and 4 bases from J, the junction contained 10 bases not matched to a gene. Germline V gene data show CDR1 as SGHTA and CDR2 as FQGNSA. The CDR3 has 16 residues. DNA of the CDR3: TGTGCCAGCAGCCTCTTTAGACAGGGGGCGGGCTATGGCTACACCTTC. This translates into CASSLFRQGAGYGYTF.

This chain connects TRBV6-2 or TRBV6-3 to TRBJ1-4; D is possibly TRBD1 (5 bases). The V gene's germline CDR1 is MNHEY and CDR2 SVGEGT. Trimming removed 5 bases at V and 8 bases at J, with 18 bases between. The CDR3 totals 15 residues. CDR3 loop: CASSDTTGDTEKLFF. The DNA for the CDR3 is TGTGCCAGCAGTGACACCACAGGAGATACCGAAAAACTGTTTTTT.

The rearrangement uses TRBV16 and TRBJ1-6; D not certain. CDR1 is KGHSY and CDR2 is FQNENV in the germline V gene. Trimming left V 0 bases short and J 5 bases short, with 11 bases between. The length of the CDR3 is 16 residues. The CDR3 sequence: CASSQSGSRNNSPLHF. CDR3 nucleotides: TGTGCCAGCAGCCAATCGGGCAGCCGTAATAATTCACCCCTCCACTTT.

This chain's CDR3 is CASSSGLAGTFQETQYF. The CDR3 nucleotides are TGTGCCAGCTCCTCTGGACTAGCGGGTACCTTCCAAGAGACCCAGTACTTC. V is TRBV18 and J is TRBJ2-5, with 11 bases fitting TRBD2. V lost 6 bases and J lost 1; bases outside the gene matches: 10. This CDR3 spans 17 amino acids. The germline gives CDR1 KGHSH, CDR2 LQKENI. Supplemented by reference TRBV18 and TRBJ2-5, the full variable domain reads NAGVMQNPRHLVRRRGQEARLRCSPMKGHSHVYWYRQLPEEGLKFMVYLQKENIIDESGMPKERFSAEFPKEGPSILRIQQVVRGDSAAYFCASSSGLAGTFQETQYFGPGTRLLVL.

V is TRBV7-9 and J is TRBJ2-7, with 7 bases fitting TRBD1. The CDR3 spans 14 residues. The V segment lost 5 bases and the J segment 3 bases; nucleotides outside the gene matches: 7. The V gene's germline CDR1 is SEHNR and CDR2 FQNEAQ (reference sequence). CDR3 amino acids: CASSPGQLHYEQYF. The CDR3 DNA reads as TGTGCCAGCAGCCCGGGACAGCTACACTACGAGCAGTACTTC.

V is TRBV29-1 and J is TRBJ2-7; D might be TRBD1 (5 bases). CDR3 length: 12 residues. Trimming took 4 bases from V and 4 from J, leaving 11 bases between them. CDR1 and CDR2 from the germline V gene are SQVTM and ANQGSEA. This CDR3 reads CSVVAGKYEQYF. The DNA for the CDR3 is TGCAGCGTTGTGGCAGGGAAGTACGAGCAGTACTTC.

This clone is labeled as medium-sized. The chain is built from TRBV5-6 and TRBJ1-1, with a tentative D call TRBD1 (6 bases). V shed 4 bases and J shed 6 bases, with 13 bases lying between them. Germline CDR1 SGHDT, CDR2 YYEEEE. The CDR3 spans 13 residues. CDR3 nucleotide sequence: TGTGCCAGCAGCATCCCAGGGGCGGCTGAAGCTTTCTTT. It codes for CASSIPGAAEAFF. The full variable domain, in which reference TRBV5-6 and TRBJ1-1 provide the parts outside the CDR3, is DAGVTQSPTHLIKTRGQQVTLRCSPKSGHDTVSWYQQALGQGPQFIFQYYEEEERQRGNFPDRFSGHQFPNYSSELNVNALLLGDSALYLCASSIPGAAEAFFGQGTRLTVV.

Many counts were recorded for this clone. V usage is TRBV7-9 and J usage is TRBJ2-7, with TRBD1 matching 7 bases. V trimming: 0 bases; J trimming: 4 bases; junction bases outside the gene matches: 6. From germline, CDR1 is SEHNR and CDR2 FQNEAQ (reference sequence). CDR3 size: 15 residues. The CDR3 loop is CASSLAGQISYEQYF. The CDR3, as DNA: TGTGCCAGCAGCTTAGCGGGACAGATCTCTTACGAGCAGTACTTC.

The chain is built from TRBV7-2 and TRBJ1-2; 7 bases line up with TRBD1. The V gene end was trimmed by 5 bases and the J gene end by 5 bases; junction bases not matched to a gene: 11. The germline V gene encodes CDR1 SGHTA and CDR2 FQGNSA. CDR3 length: 15 amino acids. The CDR3 bases are TGTGCCAGCAGCCCTTACTCCGGGACAGATTATGGCTACACCTTC. This sequence encodes CASSPYSGTDYGYTF. Based on the CDR3 plus reference TRBV7-2 and TRBJ1-2, the full variable domain is GAGVSQSPSNKVTEKGKDVELRCDPISGHTALYWYRQSLGQGLEFLIYFQGNSAPDKSGLPSDRFSAERTGGSVSTLTIQRTQQEDSAVYLCASSPYSGTDYGYTFGSGTRLTVV.

The V call is TRBV10-3, the J call TRBJ2-7, with D possibly matching TRBD2 (7 bases). This CDR3 spans 14 amino acids. Trimming took 2 bases from V and 4 from J, leaving 12 bases between them. Germline V lookup: CDR1 ENHRY, CDR2 SYGVKD. The CDR3 DNA reads TGTGCCATCAGTGAGGGAGGGGGGGGATACGAGCAGTACTTC. Translation gives CAISEGGGGYEQYF.

The chain joins TRBV19 to TRBJ1-4; 7 nucleotides match TRBD1. The CDR3 has 15 residues. Germline trimming cut 3 bases from V and 3 bases from J; bases unmatched to any gene: 4. CDR1 is LNHDA, CDR2 SQIVND, per germline (reference sequence). The CDR3 bases are TGTGCCAGTAGTATTTCCGGGACAGCTAATGAAAAACTGTTTTTT. It encodes CASSISGTANEKLFF.

The chain has TRBV9 and TRBJ1-1; 10 bases are shared with TRBD1. Germline CDR1 SGDLS, CDR2 YYNGEE. CDR3 length: 17 residues. Trimming removed 4 bases from V and 1 base from J; junction bases left unmatched: 10. The CDR3 reads CASSPQGTGDGNTEAFF. CDR3 in DNA: TGTGCCAGCAGCCCACAAGGGACAGGGGATGGGAACACTGAAGCTTTCTTT.

This clone was observed a handful of times. This rearrangement joins TRBV7-9 to TRBJ1-6; D remains ambiguous. Germline V lookup: CDR1 SEHNR, CDR2 FQNEAQ (reference sequence). The CDR3 sequence is 13 residues long. V shed 1 base and J shed 13 bases, with 11 bases lying between them. As DNA, the CDR3 is TGTGCCAGCAGCTTAGACAGCGGTGCGCCCCTCCACTTT. Protein product: CASSLDSGAPLHF.